Below are 4 T cell receptor beta chains sequenced from a single sample in a study of blood T cell repertoires in COVID-19. This table comes from immunoSEQ multiplex PCR, and its TCRdb copy is limited to in-frame clones, with some not included. The profile covers about 98,000 clones, with approximately 82% appearing a single time and 9.5% to 13% taken by the ten largest. The sequencing sample was made of peripheral blood. The receptors originated from a man between 65 and 85 years old with active or convalescent COVID-19.

This chain connects TRBV5-5 to TRBJ2-3; D possibly corresponds to TRBD1 (5 bases). Deletions cut 5 bases from V and 10 bases from J, with 14 bases between. The germline V gene has CDR1 SGHKS and CDR2 YYEKEE (reference sequence). The CDR3 is 12 residues long. The CDR3 DNA follows: TGTGCCAGCAGGCCTCAGGGTGATGCGCAGTATTTT. Protein: CASRPQGDAQYF. Based on the CDR3 plus reference TRBV5-5 and TRBJ2-3, the full variable domain is DAGVTQSPTHLIKTRGQQVTLRCSPISGHKSVSWYQQVLGQGPQFIFQYYEKEERGRGNFPDRFSARQFPNYSSELNVNALLLGDSALYLCASRPQGDAQYFGPGTRLTVL.

This chain links TRBV19 with TRBJ2-2, with a possible D match to TRBD2 (5 bases). The germline V and J ends were trimmed by 4 bases and 2 bases, with 8 bases remaining between them. Germline V gives CDR1 LNHDA, CDR2 SQIVND (reference sequence). This CDR3 is built from 14 residues. CDR3 loop: CASSSGRNTGELFF. CDR3 nucleotide sequence: TGTGCCAGTAGTAGCGGGCGCAACACCGGGGAGCTGTTTTTT.

The rearrangement links TRBV11-1 to TRBJ1-1; 7 bases agree with TRBD1. With 7 bases clipped from V and 0 bases from J, the junction kept 5 bases outside the gene matches. The CDR3 runs 14 residues. Germline V CDR1 and CDR2: SGHAT, FQDESV (reference sequence). The CDR3 DNA reads TGTGCCAGCAAAAAGGGGGCGATGAACACTGAAGCTTTCTTT. This gives the protein CASKKGAMNTEAFF.

This chain uses TRBV2 with TRBJ2-6; D call uncertain. Trimming stripped 7 bases from V and 0 bases from J, with 7 bases between. This CDR3 spans 14 amino acids. Looked up from germline, CDR1 is SNHLY and CDR2 is FYNNEI. CDR3 nucleotide sequence: TGTGCCAGCACCCCCCGCTCTGGGGCCAACGTCCTGACTTTC. Translating gives CASTPRSGANVLTF.